Here is one T cell receptor (beta chain) with its context. What it binds is not known. The entry originates in a study of graft-versus-host responses after intestinal transplantation. Profiling relied on immunoSEQ multiplex PCR, and the TCRdb table lists in-frame clones only, not all of them. Of tens of thousands of clones listed, 85% to 95% are singletons. Trimming removed 1 base at V and 4 bases at J, with 12 bases between. In germline, CDR1 is SGHRS, CDR2 YFSETQ. This CDR3 has 15 amino acids. The specimen comprised unstimulated CD8+ T cells sorted from spleen or lymph node cells, sampled before transplant. This rearrangement joins TRBV5-1 to TRBJ1-5, with D perhaps matching TRBD1 (5 bases). The TCR comes from a human donor who was the organ donor for an intestinal transplant. The CDR3 protein is CASSLHGAQNQPQHF. The CDR3 DNA sequence: TGCGCCAGCAGCTTGCATGGGGCGCAGAATCAGCCCCAGCATTTT.